This TCR beta chain emerged from a study of control samples from healthy donors and cancer patients. The protocol was immunoSEQ multiplex PCR, while the TCRdb copy is restricted to in-frame clones and leaves out a portion. The sample includes about 67,000 clones, about 90% of them seen just once. The CDR3 sequence is 13 residues long. The germline V and J ends were trimmed by 6 bases and 5 bases, with 12 bases remaining between them. Germline CDR1 is SNHLY and CDR2 is FYNNEI. This sequence joins TRBV2 and TRBJ2-3; no clear D gene. The sequence came from a woman aged 45 to 65 with head and neck cancer. The sequencing input was PBMCs. The CDR3 nucleotides are TGTGCCAGCAGCGGCGTGATGAGAGATACGCAGTATTTT. Translation: CASSGVMRDTQYF.